This T cell receptor (beta chain) derives from a study of cytomegalovirus exposure and HLA in healthy donors. 60 Vbeta and 13 Jbeta primers were used in PCR. The protocol was immunoSEQ multiplex PCR, while the TCRdb copy is restricted to in-frame clones and leaves out a portion. The data show fewer than 85,000 clones, approximately 80% seen once. Points on this clone: Distinct nucleotide sequences in the sample also encode this CDR3.

V was pared by 2 bases and J by 2 bases, with 6 bases between. The CDR3 covers 13 residues. Germline V CDR1 and CDR2: KGHSH, LQKENI. J is TRBJ1-2 and V is TRBV18; D remains unclear. The receptor's source is a man aged 40-49 years in good health and CMV-seronegative. The sequenced sample was PBMCs. The CDR3 region has the DNA TGTGCCAGCTCACCAGGCAACAACTATGGCTACACCTTC. Its translation: CASSPGNNYGYTF. Filled out from reference TRBV18 and TRBJ1-2, the complete variable domain reads NAGVMQNPRHLVRRRGQEARLRCSPMKGHSHVYWYRQLPEEGLKFMVYLQKENIIDESGMPKERFSAEFPKEGPSILRIQQVVRGDSAAYFCASSPGNNYGYTFGSGTRLTVV.